The clone carrying this T cell receptor (beta chain) has just one count. Antigen specificity is unknown. The PCR used 60 Vbeta and 13 Jbeta primers. Sequencing used immunoSEQ multiplex PCR; TCRdb keeps in-frame clones, though not all of them. The sample has 200,000 to 250,000 clones, just under 85% seen once. This sample was taken from a study of cytomegalovirus exposure and HLA in healthy donors. Whole-study results and caveats: Analyzed later, most CMV-associated TCR beta chains appeared HLA-restricted. For TCR beta chains, V- and J-gene trimming was later linked to a missense DCLRE1C variant.

V lost 1 base to trimming and J lost 6 bases, with 13 bases between them. The germline gives CDR1 SGHAT, CDR2 FQDESV (reference sequence). The CDR3 covers 15 residues. Sequenced: PBMCs. The chain couples TRBV11-1 to TRBJ2-4, with unresolved D. The origin of this receptor is a woman aged 40-49 years in good health and CMV-seronegative. The CDR3 bases are TGTGCCAGCAGCTTAGGGAGTGCGGTCTCAAACATTCAGTACTTC. Its translation: CASSLGSAVSNIQYF.